This T cell receptor (beta chain) originates from a study of cytomegalovirus exposure and HLA in healthy donors. Findings of the study overall: Association of a missense DCLRE1C variant with TCR beta V- and J-gene trimming was reported in a later analysis. Around 160 TCR beta chains were listed as cytomegalovirus-associated.

Vbeta (60) and Jbeta (13) primers were used in the PCR. The assay was immunoSEQ multiplex PCR, and TCRdb's table has in-frame clones only and misses some. Of 150,000 to 200,000 clones listed, more than 75% were seen once; the top ten hold 13% to 15%. The V gene's germline CDR1 is SGHRS and CDR2 YFSETQ. The CDR3 is 15 residues long. Trimming at V came to 0 bases and at J to 4 bases, leaving 3 bases not matched to a gene. Points on this clone: Its antigen remains unknown.

The sequencing input was PBMCs. The V call is TRBV5-1, the J call TRBJ2-1; 8 nucleotides align to TRBD1. This clonotype was obtained from a woman younger than 45 in good health and CMV-seropositive. This chain's CDR3 is CASSLGGQGYNEQFF. CDR3 nucleotides: TGCGCCAGCAGCTTGGGCGGACAGGGATACAATGAGCAGTTCTTC.